These 15 T cell receptor beta chains share one sample of origin, sequenced in a study of T cell responses to AZD1222 COVID-19 vaccine. The method was immunoSEQ multiplex PCR; TCRdb's version includes in-frame clones alone and lacks a portion of them. The repertoire includes 100,000 to 150,000 clones, around 82% of them detected once, and 5% to 7% sits in the top ten. The material sequenced was peripheral blood, taken on day 0 of AZD1222 vaccination. Receptors were obtained from an adult in good health.

CDR3 sequence reads: CASSRPGLNTGELFF. CDR3 coding DNA: TGTGCCAGCAGCCGGCCGGGCTTGAACACCGGGGAGCTGTTTTTT. The chain uses TRBV3-1 (or the pseudogene TRBV3-2) and TRBJ2-2, with unresolved D. In germline, CDR1 is LGHDT, CDR2 YNNKEL (reference sequence). V lost 4 bases to trimming and J lost 1 base, with 10 bases between them. CDR3 length: 15 amino acids.

This rearrangement joins TRBV5-6 to TRBJ2-5; 7 positions agree with TRBD2. The CDR3 is made up of 14 amino acids. CDR1 is SGHDT, CDR2 YYEEEE, per germline. V trimming: 0 bases; J trimming: 2 bases; junction bases outside the gene matches: 1. The CDR3 DNA sequence: TGTGCCAGCAGCTTGGGGGGAGGGCAAGAGACCCAGTACTTC. Its translation: CASSLGGGQETQYF.

J is TRBJ2-1 and V is TRBV19, with D possibly matching TRBD1 (6 bases). CDR1 is LNHDA and CDR2 is SQIVND in the germline V gene (reference sequence). With 10 bases removed from V and 10 bases from J, the gap between germline ends came to 26 bases. The CDR3 loop spans 15 amino acids. The CDR3 DNA reads as TGTGCCACCTCAGAAGCCGGGACACCGTCGGAGGAGCAGTTCTTC. This sequence encodes CATSEAGTPSEEQFF.

This chain uses TRBV6-5 with TRBJ1-2; possibly TRBD1 for D (5 bases). Germline-derived CDR1 and CDR2 are MNHEY and SVGAGI. The CDR3 has 16 amino acids. V was clipped by 0 bases and J by 7 bases, with 18 bases between them. The CDR3 region has the DNA TGTGCCAGCAGTTACTCGTTCGCGGTGGGGCACAGTGGCTACACCTTC. Protein product: CASSYSFAVGHSGYTF.

The V and J genes are TRBV11-3 and TRBJ2-7; unclear D gene. CDR1 SGHNT and CDR2 YENEEA come from the germline V gene. Trimming removed 5 bases at V and 0 bases at J, with 14 bases between. This CDR3 spans 15 amino acids. This CDR3 reads CASSPTFGPSYEQYF. The CDR3 DNA sequence: TGTGCCAGCAGCCCCACCTTTGGGCCCTCCTACGAGCAGTACTTC. Looking up the rest from reference TRBV11-3 and TRBJ2-7 gives the full variable domain: EAGVVQSPRYKIIEKKQPVAFWCNPISGHNTLYWYLQNLGQGPELLIRYENEEAVDDSQLPKDRFSAERLKGVDSTLKIQPAELGDSAVYLCASSPTFGPSYEQYFGPGTRLTVT.

The chain recombines TRBV28 with TRBJ2-7; tentative D call: TRBD1 (6 bases). Germline CDR1 is MDHEN and CDR2 is SYDVKM. This CDR3 is built from 13 residues. V was trimmed by 6 bases and J by 4 bases, leaving 13 bases between them. DNA for the CDR3: TGTGCCAGCAGCCATGACAGGTTTTACGAGCAGTACTTC. Its translation is CASSHDRFYEQYF. Looking up the rest from reference TRBV28 and TRBJ2-7 gives the full variable domain: DVKVTQSSRYLVKRTGEKVFLECVQDMDHENMFWYRQDPGLGLRLIYFSYDVKMKEKGDIPEGYSVSREKKERFSLILESASTNQTSMYLCASSHDRFYEQYFGPGTRLTVT.

The V gene is TRBV7-8, the J gene TRBJ1-2; possibly TRBD1 for D (5 bases). V was cut by 5 bases and J by 5 bases, with 12 bases left in between. CDR1 SGHVS and CDR2 FQNEAQ come from the germline V gene. The CDR3 spans 13 residues. The DNA of the CDR3 is TGTGCCAGCAGCCGCACGGGGGATTATGGCTACACCTTC. Protein product: CASSRTGDYGYTF. The whole variable domain, remainder taken from reference TRBV7-8 and TRBJ1-2, is GAGVSQSPRYKVAKRGQDVALRCDPISGHVSLFWYQQALGQGPEFLTYFQNEAQLDKSGLPSDRFFAERPEGSVSTLKIQRTQQEDSAVYLCASSRTGDYGYTFGSGTRLTVV.

The chain recombines TRBV27 with TRBJ2-4; 9 positions match TRBD1. V lost 6 bases to trimming and J lost 8 bases; unmatched junction nucleotides: 11. CDR3 length equals 15 residues. CDR1 and CDR2 (germline): MNHEY, SMNVEV (reference sequence). The DNA of the CDR3 is TGTGCCAGCAGCCCCACAGGGGGCGTCGGTGACATTCAGTACTTC. Translation: CASSPTGGVGDIQYF.

This clone has only a few counts. This rearrangement joins TRBV2 to TRBJ1-6; D call uncertain. This CDR3 has 14 amino acids. Germline lookup yields CDR1 SNHLY and CDR2 FYNNEI. V was pared by 1 base and J by 9 bases, with 10 bases between. In DNA form, the CDR3 reads TGTGCCAGCAGTGAAGAGAGTCCCTCTTCACCCCTCCACTTT. As protein: CASSEESPSSPLHF.

The rearrangement uses TRBV5-4 and TRBJ1-2; no firm D call. The V gene lost 5 bases and the J gene lost 7 bases, with 18 bases spanning the gap. Germline V gene sequence: CDR1 SGHNT, CDR2 YYREEE (reference sequence). CDR3 length: 14 residues. The CDR3 loop is CASRRVGDGGGYTF. CDR3 DNA sequence: TGTGCCAGCAGACGCGTTGGAGACGGTGGTGGCTACACCTTC.

V and J are TRBV6-2 or TRBV6-3 and TRBJ2-3; TRBD1 is a possible D gene (5 bases). CDR1 is MNHEY and CDR2 is SVGEGT in the germline V gene. V lost 2 bases and J 6 bases, leaving 12 bases between the germline ends. The CDR3 extends over 14 amino acids. The CDR3 nucleotides are TGTGCCAGCAGTTACGGGGCGAGGTGGGATACGCAGTATTTT. Translation gives CASSYGARWDTQYF.

The chain carries TRBV28 and TRBJ1-6; TRBD1 aligns across 7 bases. The V gene end was trimmed by 7 bases and the J gene end by 2 bases; junction bases not matched to a gene: 14. The CDR3 runs to 18 residues. CDR1 MDHEN and CDR2 SYDVKM come from the germline V gene. The CDR3 is CASNNYLDRFTYNSPLHF. The CDR3 nucleotides read TGTGCCAGCAACAATTACCTGGACAGGTTCACCTATAATTCACCCCTCCACTTT.

About this clone: This sample also contains other DNA sequences that code for the same CDR3. The genes are TRBV11-3 and TRBJ2-7, with TRBD2 matching 7 bases. Germline V gene lookup returns CDR1 SGHNT and CDR2 YENEEA. The length of the CDR3 is 14 residues. The trim removed 1 base at V and 0 bases at J, leaving 0 bases unmatched. The CDR3 is CASSLGGSSYEQYF. Here the CDR3 DNA reads TGTGCCAGCAGCTTAGGCGGGAGCTCCTACGAGCAGTACTTC.

This clone was seen just once. V is TRBV28 and J is TRBJ2-2; a possible D gene is TRBD2 (5 bases). V lost 6 bases, J lost 1 base, and 15 bases lay in between. CDR3 length: 16 residues. The germline V gene has CDR1 MDHEN and CDR2 SYDVKM. CDR3 sequence: CASRRTGMLNTGELFF. CDR3 DNA: TGTGCCAGCAGGCGTACCGGGATGCTGAACACCGGGGAGCTGTTTTTT.

This rearrangement joins TRBV6-1 to TRBJ2-7, with a possible D match to TRBD1 (5 bases). CDR1 and CDR2 from the germline V gene are MNHNS and SASEGT. The CDR3 extends over 15 amino acids. V shed 0 bases and J shed 2 bases, with 11 bases lying between them. This CDR3 is CASSEAGVSPYEQYF. The CDR3 nucleotides read TGTGCCAGCAGTGAAGCAGGGGTGTCGCCCTACGAGCAGTACTTC.